This T cell receptor beta chain was sequenced in a study of shared clonotypes between healthy human individuals. Profiled with immunoSEQ multiplex PCR; TCRdb holds only in-frame clones, not every one. The table records millions of clones, more than 85% of them present only once. Germline V CDR1 and CDR2: MNHEY, SMNVEV (reference sequence). There are 13 residues in the CDR3. Trimming removed 6 bases from V and 4 bases from J, with 12 bases in between. Naive CD8 cells, CD45RO-negative and positively selected for CCR7, excluded terminally differentiated effector memory CD45RA+ cells. The chain employs TRBV27 and TRBJ1-1; D gene uncertain. Sequencing was carried out using naive CD8+ T cells from PBMCs. This receptor was identified in a young man in good health. Some clones in this sample may be carry-over from other donors' samples. The CDR3 reads CASSQYEGTEAFF. In DNA form, the CDR3 reads TGTGCCAGCAGCCAATACGAGGGCACTGAAGCTTTCTTT.